The table lists the clone carrying this TCR beta chain with a few counts. TCRdb re-analysed the RT-PCR reads in MiXCR, keeping a single row per CDR3 protein. The sample has approximately 720,000 distinct CDR3 sequences, 13% to 15% seen once. The CDR3 runs to 13 residues. Germline V gives CDR1 DFQATT, CDR2 SNEGSKA (reference sequence). The V end was cut by 2 bases, the J end by 6 bases, with 11 bases between. This sequence originates from a female donor in good health, serving as a healthy control. Sequenced sample: memory CD4+ T cells from blood. The V gene is TRBV20-1, the J gene TRBJ1-3; the D is unclear. CDR3 nucleotides: TGCAGTGCTAGACATGTCACCTCAAACACCATATATTTT. It codes for CSARHVTSNTIYF.